This T cell receptor (beta chain) is drawn from a study of blood T cell repertoires in COVID-19 (dated by TCRdb to 2020 to 2021). Broadly, across the study: Samples covering the acute and convalescent phases of COVID-19 were provided by collaborators in the United States, Italy and Spain. Samples were obtained from the ongoing ImmuneRACE study (first 160 participants) and from some 1,200 subjects provided by 6 global collaborators. The prospective study material was composed of cDNA or gDNA derived from T cells, B-cell-depleted T cells, or PBMCs. Sample metadata almost always included a de-identified subject ID, COVID-19 status, age in years and sex. Where HLA class I and class II types were available, the types were taken from metadata supplied by the sample provider, not from assay-based typing. Subjects who had been exposed to COVID-19, were actively infected with it, or had recovered from it provided the deeply sampled blood TCRbeta repertoires that made up the dataset. The repertoires were released in a freely available public database meant as a resource for research on the immune response to SARS-CoV-2. The investigation overall reported the following: The quantity of clinical and demographic metadata differed by source and by participant and was supplied without curation.

The CDR3 runs 12 amino acids, cysteine and phenylalanine included. The retained sequence is limited to the CDR3, 36 bases, with the frame set at the first base. Trimming costs V 5 bases and J 3 bases, and their ends lie 7 bases apart. In the germline V gene, CDR1 corresponds to MNHEY and CDR2 to SVGEGT. On this clone itself: The antigen it recognizes is unknown. No much larger clone exists at a distance of one base, and base qualities are not known.

Participants in the prospective study were enrolled through a virtual design, were aged roughly 18 to 100 years, and lived in 24 United States geographic areas. Cohort assignment in the prospective study relied on participant-reported clinical history from a screening survey and a study questionnaire. Recovered participants in ImmuneRACE Cohort 3 were defined as having two consecutive negative NP/OP PCR tests, clearance from a healthcare professional, or resolution of symptoms. Each participant in the prospective study had whole blood, serum and a nasopharyngeal or oropharyngeal swab collected by mobile phlebotomists. Additional blood draws and questionnaires over a 2-month period could optionally be provided by prospective study participants. Blood samples from the prospective study were shipped frozen or at room temperature prior to DNA extraction. TCRbeta CDR3 regions were amplified from genomic DNA using the immunoSEQ Assay, a bias-controlled multiplex PCR. As for the original processing: Nucleated cell counts per sample were estimated from amplification of reference gene primers within the assay. To quantify the absolute abundance of each unique TCRbeta CDR3 rearrangement, sequence reads were collapsed and filtered. Productive Simpson clonality was computed per sample as the square root of Simpson's diversity index over productive rearrangements. TCRdb took this table from immuneACCESS and kept in-frame rearrangements with V and J called. Such tables lack part of the clones; where checked against another copy, unresolved V genes explain under half of the gap, and the rest is unexplained. V and J calls and clone size are those listed in that table; D and trimming were worked out from the DNA. The sample table contains 490,000 or so clones; only one count was recorded for less than 90% of them. The ten largest clones add up to approximately 8% of the sample.

The sequencing sample was made of PBMCs or T cells enriched from blood (not recorded which). The receptor comes from a woman in her fifties or sixties who had recovered from COVID-19. The rearranged chain carries TRBV6-2 or TRBV6-3 and TRBJ1-2; no D gene call is confident. The DNA sequence is TGTGCCAGCAGTGACATAGACTATGGCTACACCTTC. The translation is CASSDIDYGYTF.